Sequencing of this T cell receptor beta chain was carried out in a study of blood T cell repertoires in COVID-19. The assay was immunoSEQ multiplex PCR, and TCRdb's table has in-frame clones only and misses some. The table lists some 490,000 clones, approximately 91% of them singletons. Germline loops: CDR1 WNHNN, CDR2 SYGVQD (reference sequence). CDR3 length equals 14 residues. Germline trimming cut 6 bases from V and 5 bases from J; bases unmatched to any gene: 6. Source material: PBMCs or T cells enriched from blood (not recorded which). This chain uses TRBV10-1 with TRBJ2-2; 7 bases align to TRBD1. This clonotype originated in a woman aged 55-69 years who had recovered from COVID-19. The CDR3 spells CASSITQGTGELFF. In DNA form, the CDR3 reads TGCGCCAGCAGCATCACACAGGGGACCGGGGAGCTGTTTTTT.